This TCR beta chain emerged from a study of T cells after yellow fever vaccination. Regarding the study as a whole: CD4 and CD8 compartments shared a small share of clonotypes.

This clonotype was observed a few times. The antigen is not known. TCRdb fed the 5' RACE reads into MiXCR, producing one record per CDR3 protein. This table has a few hundred thousand distinct CDR3 sequences, over 10% appearing once. The germline gives CDR1 SGHRS, CDR2 YFSETQ. Trimming pared 7 bases from V and 3 bases from J, leaving 13 bases between. This CDR3 region has 13 residues. The rearrangement joins TRBV5-1 to TRBJ1-1; D gene unclear. Here the sequenced sample was CD4+ T cells sorted from PBMCs, taken 45 days after the yellow fever booster vaccination. The receptor was isolated from a man younger than 40 who received the YFV17D yellow fever vaccine. This CDR3 reads CASQSQTDTEAFF. CDR3 sequence (DNA): TGCGCCAGCCAATCCCAGACGGACACTGAAGCTTTCTTT.